One sample yielded the 27 T cell receptor beta chains listed below, sequenced in a study of T cells in Graves' hyperthyroidism and ophthalmopathy. Amplification of TCR beta CDR3 regions was performed using RNA transcripts as template. The HTBI primer set served for first-round RT-PCR of the TCR CDR3. TCRdb redid the calling of the multiplex PCR reads with MiXCR, one entry per CDR3 protein. The top ten clones hold around 17% of a sample with 480,000 or so distinct CDR3 sequences, approximately 15% of them seen once. The sequencing input was blood. These receptors came from a young woman with Graves' hyperthyroidism.

This clonotype was seen many times. This rearrangement joins TRBV3-1 to TRBJ2-3, with D perhaps matching TRBD2 (6 bases). The germline V gene encodes CDR1 LGHDT and CDR2 YNNKEL (reference sequence). CDR3 size: 15 residues. V lost 3 bases to trimming and J lost 1 base, with 11 bases between them. DNA for the CDR3: TGTGCCAGCAGCCACCGACTAGTCGGCACAGATACGCAGTATTTT. Protein sequence: CASSHRLVGTDTQYF.

The rearrangement joins TRBV20-1 to TRBJ1-1; D is possibly TRBD1 (6 bases). Germline V gene data show CDR1 as DFQATT and CDR2 as SNEGSKA (reference sequence). This CDR3 is 13 amino acids long. The V end was cut by 3 bases, the J end by 2 bases, with 10 bases between. The CDR3 loop is CSARTDRNTEAFF. As DNA, the CDR3 is TGCAGTGCTAGGACGGACAGAAACACTGAAGCTTTCTTT.

This rearrangement joins TRBV6-2 or TRBV6-3 to TRBJ2-7; weak D call: TRBD2 (5 bases). Looked up from germline, CDR1 is MNHEY and CDR2 is SVGEGT. Trimming pared 6 bases from V and 2 bases from J, leaving 14 bases between. The CDR3 consists of 14 residues. Here the CDR3 reads CASSKGAETYEQYF. The CDR3 bases are TGTGCCAGCAGCAAGGGAGCCGAAACCTACGAGCAGTACTTC.

This clonotype was recorded many times. V and J are TRBV12-3 or TRBV12-4 and TRBJ2-7; D is ambiguous. Between the trimmed V and J ends, which lost 5 bases and 4 bases, there was a span of 18 bases. The CDR3 sequence is 15 residues long. The CDR3 bases are TGTGCCAGCAGTGGCTCGGACCGGCATGGGTACGAGCAGTACTTC. Its protein product is CASSGSDRHGYEQYF.

This clonotype has only a few counts. The V and J genes are TRBV9 and TRBJ2-1; tentative D call: TRBD2 (5 bases). V lost 4 bases and J 0 bases, leaving 11 bases between the germline ends. This CDR3 is 15 amino acids long. Per germline, CDR1 SGDLS and CDR2 YYNGEE. The CDR3 DNA reads as TGTGCCAGCAGCCCGCGAGCGGTCTCCTACAATGAGCAGTTCTTC. Protein: CASSPRAVSYNEQFF.

This chain connects TRBV6-1 to TRBJ1-3; perhaps TRBD1 as D (5 bases). The CDR3 covers 14 residues. The V end lost 3 bases, the J end lost 5 bases, and 11 bases lay between the germline ends. Per germline, CDR1 MNHNS and CDR2 SASEGT. The CDR3 nucleotides are TGTGCCAGCAGTGATGCAGGGATTAGAAACACCATATATTTT. Protein product: CASSDAGIRNTIYF.

The V gene is TRBV7-2, the J gene TRBJ1-3; D perhaps matches TRBD1 (5 bases). V lost 3 bases to trimming and J lost 4 bases, with 13 bases between them. The germline V gene encodes CDR1 SGHTA and CDR2 FQGNSA. CDR3 length: 15 amino acids. CDR3 protein: CASSLGRLQGNTIYF. CDR3 nucleotides: TGTGCCAGCAGCTTGGGGCGTTTACAGGGAAACACCATATATTTT.

This clonotype occurred many times. The CDR3 sequence is CAWRGQGLRQPQHF. CDR3 DNA sequence: TGTGCCTGGAGGGGACAGGGGTTGCGTCAGCCCCAGCATTTT. The chain employs TRBV30 and TRBJ1-5; TRBD1 matches at 10 bases. Losses at the gene ends were 3 bases for V and 6 bases for J; bases not matched to a gene: 5. From germline, CDR1 is GTSNPN and CDR2 SVGIG (reference sequence). This CDR3 contains 14 residues.

In its sample, this clonotype was seen many times. J is TRBJ2-7 and V is TRBV27; D is perhaps TRBD1 (5 bases). The V gene lost 5 bases and the J gene lost 2 bases, with 7 bases spanning the gap. Germline CDR1 is MNHEY and CDR2 is SMNVEV (reference sequence). There are 12 residues in the CDR3. CDR3 DNA: TGTGCCAGCAGTGACAGCCCCTACGAGCAGTACTTC. It encodes CASSDSPYEQYF.

This clonotype has at least ten counts. DNA of the CDR3: TGTGCTAGTGGTTTCTTGCTAGCGGGAGGAGGAGAGACCCAGTACTTC. Translated, it gives CASGFLLAGGGETQYF. V is TRBV12-5 and J is TRBJ2-5; 11 bases are shared with TRBD2. Trimming at V came to 3 bases and at J to 4 bases, leaving 7 bases not matched to a gene. Germline V lookup: CDR1 LGHNT, CDR2 FRNRAP. The CDR3 totals 16 residues. The whole variable domain, remainder taken from reference TRBV12-5 and TRBJ2-5, is DARVTQTPRHKVTEMGQEVTMRCQPILGHNTVFWYRQTMMQGLELLAYFRNRAPLDDSGMPKDRFSAEMPDATLATLKIQPSEPRDSAVYFCASGFLLAGGGETQYFGPGTRLLVL.

This clonotype occurred a few times. The J gene is TRBJ2-3, the V gene TRBV7-3; D not certain. Looked up from germline, CDR1 is SGHTA and CDR2 is FQGTGA. The V gene lost 2 bases and the J gene lost 4 bases, with 7 bases spanning the gap. This CDR3 has 13 residues. CDR3 region: CASSLPGADTQYF. CDR3 nucleotide sequence: TGTGCCAGCAGCTTACCCGGTGCAGATACGCAGTATTTT.

Many counts were recorded for this clonotype. The chain links TRBV27 to TRBJ2-5; D might be TRBD2 (6 bases). Trimming shortened V by 5 bases and J by 4 bases, and 17 bases separated the two germline ends. Germline V gene data show CDR1 as MNHEY and CDR2 as SMNVEV (reference sequence). The CDR3 covers 15 residues. CDR3 in amino acids: CASSRATSAGETQYF. CDR3 DNA sequence: TGTGCCAGCAGTAGAGCAACGTCAGCGGGAGAGACCCAGTACTTC.

This clonotype has ten or more counts. The chain joins TRBV9 to TRBJ1-1, with unresolved D. The CDR3 is 13 residues long. CDR1 and CDR2 from the germline V gene are SGDLS and YYNGEE. Trimming pared 1 base from V and 11 bases from J, leaving 15 bases between. The CDR3 spells CASSVRYEDEAFF. For the CDR3, the DNA is TGTGCCAGCAGCGTAAGGTACGAGGATGAGGCTTTCTTT.

This clonotype was counted many times. The chain employs TRBV6-1 and TRBJ2-6; 9 bases map to TRBD1. The CDR3 extends over 17 amino acids. Germline V gives CDR1 MNHNS, CDR2 SASEGT. With V trimmed by 2 bases and J by 3 bases, 5 bases remained unmatched. In nucleotides, the CDR3 is TGTGCCAGCAGTGAAAGGGACAGGGTTCGTGGGGCCAACGTCCTGACTTTC. This gives the protein CASSERDRVRGANVLTF.

In its sample, this clonotype was seen many times. This rearrangement joins TRBV19 to TRBJ2-3, with TRBD2 matching 13 bases. Germline-derived CDR1 and CDR2 are LNHDA and SQIVND (reference sequence). The trim removed 6 bases at V and 4 bases at J, leaving 13 bases unmatched. The CDR3 loop spans 18 amino acids. CDR3 region: CASSRTSGSSGGADTQYF. In DNA, the CDR3 is TGTGCCAGTAGCCGGACTAGCGGGAGTTCTGGGGGGGCAGATACGCAGTATTTT.

This clonotype appeared many times. V is TRBV7-9 and J is TRBJ2-3; TRBD2 aligns across 10 bases. The V gene's germline CDR1 is SEHNR and CDR2 FQNEAQ (reference sequence). Trimming removed 5 bases from V and 3 bases from J; junction bases left unmatched: 5. The CDR3 has 15 residues. The chain's CDR3 is CASSPYSGRTDTQYF. The CDR3 DNA reads TGTGCCAGCAGCCCTTATAGCGGGAGGACAGATACGCAGTATTTT.

This clonotype was recorded many times. The chain combines TRBV12-3 or TRBV12-4 with TRBJ2-7; D ambiguous. The CDR3 contains 13 residues. The V end lost 2 bases, the J end lost 1 base, and 6 bases lay between the germline ends. The chain's CDR3 is CASSLTASYEQYF. CDR3 DNA: TGTGCCAGCAGTTTAACCGCATCCTACGAGCAGTACTTC.

The chain has TRBV19 and TRBJ1-5, with 10 bases matching TRBD1. V shed 5 bases and J 4 bases; nucleotides not matched to a gene: 2. The CDR3 runs to 14 residues. Germline CDR1 reads LNHDA; CDR2 reads SQIVND (reference sequence). In nucleotides, the CDR3 is TGTGCCAGTAGTTGGGGACAGGGGAATCAGCCCCAGCATTTT. This codes for CASSWGQGNQPQHF.

The chain employs TRBV27 and TRBJ2-1; 8 bases map to TRBD2. Trimming removed 10 bases from V and 7 bases from J; junction bases left unmatched: 9. Germline V gives CDR1 MNHEY, CDR2 SMNVEV (reference sequence). The CDR3 runs 13 residues. This chain's CDR3 is CATRGGLANEQFF. Here the CDR3 DNA reads TGTGCCACGCGAGGAGGACTAGCAAATGAGCAGTTCTTC.

This chain links TRBV19 with TRBJ2-1; TRBD2 matches at 7 bases. CDR1 is LNHDA, CDR2 SQIVND, per germline (reference sequence). The CDR3 loop spans 13 amino acids. V was clipped by 5 bases and J by 8 bases; unmatched bases: 6. The CDR3, as DNA: TGTGCCAGTAGTCGGGAGGACCTCTATGAGCAGTTCTTC. Its translation is CASSREDLYEQFF.

The J gene is TRBJ2-3, the V gene TRBV19, with 8 nucleotides matching TRBD2. CDR1 and CDR2 from the germline V gene are LNHDA and SQIVND (reference sequence). This CDR3 is 14 amino acids long. V lost 1 base, J lost 5 bases, and 2 bases stayed unmatched. Here the CDR3 DNA reads TGTGCCAGTAGTATAGCGGGAGGGATAGATACGCAGTATTTT. This translates into CASSIAGGIDTQYF.

On this clonotype: It is likely a read error, because the conserved phenylalanine at the end of the CDR3 is missing. This chain uses TRBV7-2 with TRBJ2-1; TRBD2 agrees at 10 bases. The J segment lost 6 bases and the V segment lost 6 bases, leaving 8 bases of the junction unmatched. Germline CDR1 reads SGHTA; CDR2 reads FQGNSA. The CDR3 runs to 15 residues. DNA of the CDR3: TGTGCCAGCAGTTCAGCGGGAGGGCCCTCCAATGAGCAGTTCCTC. The encoded protein is CASSSAGGPSNEQFL.

As for this clonotype: A much more abundant neighbour one base away suggests this may be a read error. The chain is built from TRBV7-2 and TRBJ1-2; D perhaps matches TRBD1 (5 bases). The V and J ends lost 5 bases and 7 bases respectively, with 17 bases between them. CDR1 is SGHTA, CDR2 FQGNSA, per germline. The CDR3 extends over 14 amino acids. Here the CDR3 DNA reads TGTGCCAGCAGCGGTCGGGGGGAATACTGTGGCTACACCTTC. It specifies CASSGRGEYCGYTF.

This clonotype has ten or more counts. The V gene is TRBV7-3, the J gene TRBJ2-3, with D perhaps TRBD2 (5 bases). V gave up 4 bases and J gave up 2 bases, with 10 bases separating them. The CDR3 extends over 14 amino acids. Germline V gene lookup returns CDR1 SGHTA and CDR2 FQGTGA. CDR3: CASSSSPATDTQYF. The CDR3, as DNA: TGTGCCAGCAGCTCTAGCCCTGCCACAGATACGCAGTATTTT.

This clonotype was recorded at least ten times. The chain couples TRBV12-3 or TRBV12-4 to TRBJ1-2, with D possibly matching TRBD1 (6 bases). There are 14 residues in the CDR3. V lost 6 bases and J 5 bases, leaving 16 bases between the germline ends. The DNA for the CDR3 is TGTGCCAGCAGCCGCTCGACAGGACCTTATGGCTACACCTTC. Amino acids: CASSRSTGPYGYTF.

The chain combines TRBV29-1 with TRBJ2-3, with 7 bases aligning to TRBD2. Trimming cost V 4 bases and J 0 bases; bases outside gene matches: 13. This CDR3 is built from 17 residues. The V gene's germline CDR1 is SQVTM and CDR2 ANQGSEA. Written as DNA, the CDR3 is TGCAGCGTTGTAAATCCATTGGAGGGAGGGAGCACAGATACGCAGTATTTT. It is translated as CSVVNPLEGGSTDTQYF.

This chain links TRBV4-1 with TRBJ1-6; tentatively, D is TRBD1 (5 bases). This CDR3 has 15 amino acids. V lost 0 bases and J lost 14, with 17 bases in between. Germline CDR1 MGHRA, CDR2 YSYEKL. The CDR3 loop reads CASSQDGGGLTTLHF. CDR3 bases: TGCGCCAGCAGCCAAGATGGGGGTGGGCTGACGACCCTCCACTTT.